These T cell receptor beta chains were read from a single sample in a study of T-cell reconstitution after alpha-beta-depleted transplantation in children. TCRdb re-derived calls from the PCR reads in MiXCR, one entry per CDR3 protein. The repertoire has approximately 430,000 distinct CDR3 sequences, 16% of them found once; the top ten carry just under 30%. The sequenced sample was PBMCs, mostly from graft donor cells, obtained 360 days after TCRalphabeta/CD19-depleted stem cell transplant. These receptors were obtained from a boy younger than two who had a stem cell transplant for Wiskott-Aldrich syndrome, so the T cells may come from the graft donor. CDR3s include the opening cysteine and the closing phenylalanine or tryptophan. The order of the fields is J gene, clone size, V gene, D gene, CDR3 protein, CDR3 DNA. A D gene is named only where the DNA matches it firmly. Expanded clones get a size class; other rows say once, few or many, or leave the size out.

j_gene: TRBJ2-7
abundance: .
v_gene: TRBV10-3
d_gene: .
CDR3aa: CAIMNGGPRYEQYF
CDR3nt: TGTGCCATCATGAATGGGGGACCTCGGTACGAGCAGTACTTC

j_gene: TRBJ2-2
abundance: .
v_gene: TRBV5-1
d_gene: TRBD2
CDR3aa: CASKLAGVVGELFF
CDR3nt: TGCGCCAGCAAACTAGCGGGAGTGGTCGGGGAGCTGTTTTTT

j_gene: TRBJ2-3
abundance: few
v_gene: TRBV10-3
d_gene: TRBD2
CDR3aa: CAISDITSGRWGTDTQYF
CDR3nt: TGTGCCATCAGCGACATCACTAGCGGGAGATGGGGCACAGATACGCAGTATTTT

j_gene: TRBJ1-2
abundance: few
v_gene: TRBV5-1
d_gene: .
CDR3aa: CASSLSVTSGGYTF
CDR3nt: TGCGCCAGCAGCTTGAGCGTAACCTCCGGCGGCTACACCTTC

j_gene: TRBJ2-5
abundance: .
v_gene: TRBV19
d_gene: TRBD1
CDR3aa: CASSSQGASLETQYF
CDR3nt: TGTGCCAGTAGTTCTCAGGGGGCGTCGTTGGAGACCCAGTACTTC

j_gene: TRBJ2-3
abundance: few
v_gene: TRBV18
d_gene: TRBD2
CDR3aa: CASSRTSGRKGDTQYF
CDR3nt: TGTGCCAGCTCACGGACGAGCGGGAGGAAGGGAGATACGCAGTATTTT

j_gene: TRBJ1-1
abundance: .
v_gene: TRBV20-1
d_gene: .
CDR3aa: CSARPGPMNTEAFF
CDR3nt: TGCAGTGCTAGACCGGGACCGATGAACACTGAAGCTTTCTTT

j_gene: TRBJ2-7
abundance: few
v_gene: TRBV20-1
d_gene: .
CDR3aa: CSASPPLGAPPYEQYF
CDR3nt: TGCAGTGCTAGTCCCCCCTTAGGAGCGCCTCCCTACGAGCAGTACTTC

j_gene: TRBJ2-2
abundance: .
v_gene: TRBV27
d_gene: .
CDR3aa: CASRTGRTRTGELFF
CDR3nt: TGTGCCAGCAGAACGGGACGAACTAGGACCGGGGAGCTGTTTTTT

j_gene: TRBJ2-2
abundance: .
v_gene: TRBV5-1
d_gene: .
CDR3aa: CASYTGLNTGELVF
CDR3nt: TGCGCCAGTTACACAGGTTTGAACACCGGGGAGCTGGTTTTT

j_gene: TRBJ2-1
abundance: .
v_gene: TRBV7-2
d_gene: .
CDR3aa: CASSLGLLVGSYNEQFF
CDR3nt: TGTGCCAGCAGCTTAGGCCTACTAGTAGGCTCCTACAATGAGCAGTTCTTC

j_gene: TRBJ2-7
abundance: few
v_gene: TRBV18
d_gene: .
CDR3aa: CASSPARREYYEQYF
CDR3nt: TGTGCCAGCTCACCGGCAAGGAGGGAATACTACGAGCAGTACTTC

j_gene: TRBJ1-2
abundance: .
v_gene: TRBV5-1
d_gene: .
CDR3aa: CASTFGTF
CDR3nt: TGCGCCAGCACTTTTGGCACCTTC

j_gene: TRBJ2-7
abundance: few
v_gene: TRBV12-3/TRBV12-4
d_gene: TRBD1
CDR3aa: CASSLGRRDSTYEQYF
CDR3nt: TGTGCCAGCAGCCTAGGCCGCCGGGACAGCACCTACGAGCAGTACTTC

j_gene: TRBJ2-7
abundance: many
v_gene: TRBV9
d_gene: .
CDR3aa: CASSDSGYEQYF
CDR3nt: TGTGCCAGCAGCGATAGCGGCTACGAGCAGTACTTC

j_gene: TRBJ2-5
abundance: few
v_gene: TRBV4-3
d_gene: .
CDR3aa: CASSLEGKGQETQYF
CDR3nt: TGCGCCAGCAGCTTGGAGGGGAAGGGGCAAGAGACCCAGTACTTC

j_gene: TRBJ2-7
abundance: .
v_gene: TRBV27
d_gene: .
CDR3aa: CASSRGLPSGYEQYF
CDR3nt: TGTGCCAGCAGCCGGGGACTCCCCTCGGGCTACGAGCAGTACTTC

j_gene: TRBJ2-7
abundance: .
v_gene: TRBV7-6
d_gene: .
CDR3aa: CASSFPHSYEQYF
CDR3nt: TGTGCCAGCAGCTTTCCCCACAGTTACGAGCAGTACTTC

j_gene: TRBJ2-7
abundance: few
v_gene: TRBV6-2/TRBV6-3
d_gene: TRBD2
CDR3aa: CASSRTRWTSPTYEQYF
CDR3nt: TGTGCCAGCAGCAGGACCCGCTGGACTAGCCCTACCTACGAGCAGTACTTC

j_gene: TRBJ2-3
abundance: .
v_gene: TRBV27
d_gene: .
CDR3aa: CASSPTRASTDTQYF
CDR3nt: TGTGCCAGCAGTCCCACTAGGGCTAGCACAGATACGCAGTATTTT

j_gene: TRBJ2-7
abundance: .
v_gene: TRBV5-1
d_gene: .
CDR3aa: CASSYRTVAGTYEQYF
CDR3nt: TGCGCCAGCAGCTACCGAACAGTGGCGGGGACCTACGAGCAGTACTTC

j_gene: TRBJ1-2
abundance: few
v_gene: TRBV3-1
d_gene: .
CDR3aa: CASSQTGGGYGYTF
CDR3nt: TGTGCCAGCAGCCAGACAGGTGGGGGGTATGGCTACACCTTC

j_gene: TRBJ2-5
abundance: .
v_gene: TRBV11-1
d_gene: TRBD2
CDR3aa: CASSTFGARLAGGQTQYF
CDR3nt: TGTGCCAGCAGCACTTTCGGAGCTCGACTAGCGGGAGGCCAAACCCAGTACTTC

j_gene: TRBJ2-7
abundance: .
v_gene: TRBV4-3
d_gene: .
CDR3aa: CASSQVKGRYEQYF
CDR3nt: TGCGCCAGCAGCCAAGTGAAGGGCCGCTACGAGCAGTACTTC

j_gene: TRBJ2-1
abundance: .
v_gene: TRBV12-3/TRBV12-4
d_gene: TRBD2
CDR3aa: CASNNGGVYNEQFF
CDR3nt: TGTGCCAGCAATAACGGGGGGGTCTACAATGAGCAGTTCTTC

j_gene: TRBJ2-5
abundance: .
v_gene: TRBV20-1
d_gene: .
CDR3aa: CSASGSERGETQYF
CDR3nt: TGCAGTGCTAGCGGCAGCGAAAGGGGAGAGACCCAGTACTTC

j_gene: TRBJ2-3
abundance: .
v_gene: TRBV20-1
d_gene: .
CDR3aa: CSARGSLTDTQYF
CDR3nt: TGCAGTGCTAGGGGCAGCCTCACAGATACGCAGTATTTT

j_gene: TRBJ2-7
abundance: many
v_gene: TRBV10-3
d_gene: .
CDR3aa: CAIRASGSQPYEQYF
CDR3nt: TGTGCCATCAGAGCCTCGGGCTCCCAGCCCTACGAGCAGTACTTC

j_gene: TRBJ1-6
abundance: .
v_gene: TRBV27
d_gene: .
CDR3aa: CASSLFGIALLRRDLYNSPLHF
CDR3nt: TGTGCCAGCAGTTTATTTGGAATCGCCTTGTTGCGGCGAGACCTTTATAATTCACCCCTCCACTTT

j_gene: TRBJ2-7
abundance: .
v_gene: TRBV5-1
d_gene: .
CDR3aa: CASSSNRMAYEQYF
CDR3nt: TGCGCCAGCAGCTCGAACAGGATGGCTTACGAGCAGTACTTC

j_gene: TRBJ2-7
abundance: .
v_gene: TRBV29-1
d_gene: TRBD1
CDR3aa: CSVATGTGHREQYF
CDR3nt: TGCAGCGTCGCGACCGGGACAGGGCATAGGGAGCAGTACTTC

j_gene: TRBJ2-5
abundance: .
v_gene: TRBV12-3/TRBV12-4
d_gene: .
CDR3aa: CASRRSSKYQETQYF
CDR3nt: TGTGCCAGCCGGCGCTCATCGAAGTACCAAGAGACCCAGTACTTC

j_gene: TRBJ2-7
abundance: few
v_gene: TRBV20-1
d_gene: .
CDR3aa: CSAALRGGEQYF
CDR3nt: TGCAGTGCGGCGCTGCGTGGAGGCGAGCAGTACTTC

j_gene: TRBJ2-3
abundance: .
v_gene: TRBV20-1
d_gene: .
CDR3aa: CSAPLGSTDTQYF
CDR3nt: TGCAGTGCTCCCCTTGGTAGCACAGATACGCAGTATTTT

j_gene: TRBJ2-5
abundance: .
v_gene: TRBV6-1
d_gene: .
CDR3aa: CASSRRVGTHQETQYF
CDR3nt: TGTGCCAGCAGCCGAAGGGTCGGGACACACCAAGAGACCCAGTACTTC

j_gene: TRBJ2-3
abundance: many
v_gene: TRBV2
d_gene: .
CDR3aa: CASRRDADTQYF
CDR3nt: TGTGCCAGCAGACGCGACGCAGATACGCAGTATTTT

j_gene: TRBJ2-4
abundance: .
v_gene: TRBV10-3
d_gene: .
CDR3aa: CAISEPVTGGHQYF
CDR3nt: TGTGCCATCAGTGAGCCCGTAACCGGGGGCCACCAGTACTTC

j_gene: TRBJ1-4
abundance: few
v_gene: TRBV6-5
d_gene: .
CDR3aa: CASSYDWGREKLFF
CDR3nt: TGTGCCAGCAGCTACGATTGGGGGCGGGAAAAACTGTTTTTT

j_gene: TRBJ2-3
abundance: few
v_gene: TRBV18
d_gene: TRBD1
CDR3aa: CASSRFDRVGNTQYF
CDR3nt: TGTGCCAGCTCAAGATTTGACAGGGTTGGGAATACGCAGTATTTT

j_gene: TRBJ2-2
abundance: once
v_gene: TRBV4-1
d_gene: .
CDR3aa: CASSQEVGTGELFF
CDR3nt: TGCGCCAGCAGCCAAGAAGTGGGCACCGGGGAGCTGTTTTTT

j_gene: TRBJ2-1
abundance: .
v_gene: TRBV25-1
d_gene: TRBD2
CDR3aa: CASRLPGGDYNNEQFF
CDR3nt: TGTGCCAGCAGGCTCCCGGGAGGGGACTACAACAATGAGCAGTTCTTC

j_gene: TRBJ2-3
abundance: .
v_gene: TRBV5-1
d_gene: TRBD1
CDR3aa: CASSFRQGVDTQYF
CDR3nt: TGCGCCAGCAGCTTTAGACAGGGGGTAGATACGCAGTATTTT

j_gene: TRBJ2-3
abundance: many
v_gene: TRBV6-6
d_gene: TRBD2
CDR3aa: CASSNSAGGADTQYF
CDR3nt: TGTGCCAGCAGTAACTCAGCGGGGGGGGCAGATACGCAGTATTTT

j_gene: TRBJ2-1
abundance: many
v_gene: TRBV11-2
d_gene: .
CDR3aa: CASSPSDSIFYNEQFF
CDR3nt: TGTGCCAGCAGCCCTAGCGACTCGATATTCTACAATGAGCAGTTCTTC

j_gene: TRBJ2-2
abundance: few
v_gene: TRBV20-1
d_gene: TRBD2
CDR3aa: CSASAGTSGRGELFF
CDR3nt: TGCAGTGCTAGTGCCGGGACTAGCGGGAGAGGGGAGCTGTTTTTT

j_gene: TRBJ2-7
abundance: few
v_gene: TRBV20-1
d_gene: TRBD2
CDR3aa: CSARALLAGRYYEQYF
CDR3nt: TGCAGTGCTAGGGCGTTACTAGCGGGAAGATACTACGAGCAGTACTTC

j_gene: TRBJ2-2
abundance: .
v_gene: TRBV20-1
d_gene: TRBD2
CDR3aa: CSARDGGAYTGELFF
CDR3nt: TGCAGTGCTAGAGACGGGGGGGCGTACACCGGGGAGCTGTTTTTT

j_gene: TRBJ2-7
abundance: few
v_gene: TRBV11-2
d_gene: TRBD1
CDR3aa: CASSPFRSRQGWTYEQYF
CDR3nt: TGTGCCAGCAGCCCCTTCAGATCACGACAGGGATGGACCTACGAGCAGTACTTC

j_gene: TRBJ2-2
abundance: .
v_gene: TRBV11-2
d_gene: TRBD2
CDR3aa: CASSLGGLAETGELFF
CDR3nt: TGTGCCAGCAGCTTAGGGGGACTAGCTGAGACCGGGGAGCTGTTTTTT

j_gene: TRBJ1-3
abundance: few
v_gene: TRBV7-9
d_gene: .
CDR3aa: CASSFDRSINTIYF
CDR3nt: TGTGCCAGCAGTTTCGACAGGAGCATAAACACCATATATTTT

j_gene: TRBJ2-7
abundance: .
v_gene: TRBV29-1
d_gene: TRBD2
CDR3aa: CSVVHSTSGRREQYF
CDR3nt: TGCAGCGTTGTACATTCGACTAGCGGGAGGAGGGAGCAGTACTTC

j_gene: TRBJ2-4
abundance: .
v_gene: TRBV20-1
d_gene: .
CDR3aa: CSARDPGEPKNIQYF
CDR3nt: TGCAGTGCTAGAGATCCAGGGGAGCCCAAAAACATTCAGTACTTC

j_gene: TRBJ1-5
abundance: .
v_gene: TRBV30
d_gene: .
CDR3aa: CAWGVGGGQPQHF
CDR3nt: TGTGCCTGGGGGGTGGGGGGCGGACAGCCCCAGCATTTT